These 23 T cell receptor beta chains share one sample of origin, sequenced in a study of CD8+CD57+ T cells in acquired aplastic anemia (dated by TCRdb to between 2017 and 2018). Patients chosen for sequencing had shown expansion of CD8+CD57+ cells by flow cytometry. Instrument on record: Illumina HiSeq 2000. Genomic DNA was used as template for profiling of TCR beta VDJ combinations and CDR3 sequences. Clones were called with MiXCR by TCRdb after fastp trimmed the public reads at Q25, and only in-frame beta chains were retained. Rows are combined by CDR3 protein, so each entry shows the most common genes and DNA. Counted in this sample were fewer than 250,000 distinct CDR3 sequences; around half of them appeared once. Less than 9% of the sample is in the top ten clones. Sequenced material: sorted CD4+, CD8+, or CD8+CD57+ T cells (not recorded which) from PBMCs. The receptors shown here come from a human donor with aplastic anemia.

CDR3 sequence: CASTTSGEQYF. The CDR3 DNA is TGTGCCAGTACGACTAGTGGCGAGCAGTACTTC. The chain uses TRBV2 and TRBJ2-7; D might be TRBD2 (6 bases). Trimming left V 9 bases short and J 6 bases short, with 12 bases between. The CDR3 is 11 amino acids. Germline CDR1 and CDR2: SNHLY and FYNNEI.

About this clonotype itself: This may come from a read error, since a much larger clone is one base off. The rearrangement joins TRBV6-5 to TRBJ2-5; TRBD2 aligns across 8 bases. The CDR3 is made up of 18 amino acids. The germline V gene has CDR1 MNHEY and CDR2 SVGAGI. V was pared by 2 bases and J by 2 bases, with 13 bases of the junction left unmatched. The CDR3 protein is CASSYTGGASGVQETQYF. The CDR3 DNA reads TGTGCCAGCAGTTACACGGGGGGGGCTAGCGGTGTTCAAGAGACCCAGTACTTC.

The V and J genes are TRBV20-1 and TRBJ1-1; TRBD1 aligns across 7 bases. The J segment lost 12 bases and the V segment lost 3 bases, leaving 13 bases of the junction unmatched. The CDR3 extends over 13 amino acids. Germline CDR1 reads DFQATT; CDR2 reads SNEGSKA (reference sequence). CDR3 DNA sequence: TGCAGTGCTAGCCCGGACAGGTTCGGCAGGACTTTCTTT. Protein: CSASPDRFGRTFF.

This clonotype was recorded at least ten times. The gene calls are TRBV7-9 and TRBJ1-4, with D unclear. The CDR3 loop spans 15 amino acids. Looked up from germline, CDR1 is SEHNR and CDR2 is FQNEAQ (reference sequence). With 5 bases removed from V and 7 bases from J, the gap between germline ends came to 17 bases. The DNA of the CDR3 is TGTGCCAGCAGCCCGAAGACTAGCGACTTTGAAAAACTGTTTTTT. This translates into CASSPKTSDFEKLFF.

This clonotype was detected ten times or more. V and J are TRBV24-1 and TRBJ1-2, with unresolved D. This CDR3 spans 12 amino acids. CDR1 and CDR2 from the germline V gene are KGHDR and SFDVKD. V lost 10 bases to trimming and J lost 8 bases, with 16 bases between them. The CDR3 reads CATGLRAEGYTF. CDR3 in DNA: TGTGCCACAGGGTTGAGGGCGGAAGGCTACACCTTC.

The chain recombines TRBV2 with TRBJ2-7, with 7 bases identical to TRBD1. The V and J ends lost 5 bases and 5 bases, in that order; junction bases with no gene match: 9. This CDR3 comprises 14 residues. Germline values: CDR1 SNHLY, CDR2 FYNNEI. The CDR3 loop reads CASSLRRDSNEQYF. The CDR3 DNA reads TGTGCCAGCAGTCTCCGCCGGGACAGTAACGAGCAGTACTTC.

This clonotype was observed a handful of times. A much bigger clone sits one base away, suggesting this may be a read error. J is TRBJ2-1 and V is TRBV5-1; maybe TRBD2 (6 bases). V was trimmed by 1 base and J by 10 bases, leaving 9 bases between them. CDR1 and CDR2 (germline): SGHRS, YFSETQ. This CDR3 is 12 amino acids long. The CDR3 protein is CASSLTSYEQFF. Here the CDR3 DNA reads TGCGCCAGCAGCTTGACTAGCTACGAGCAGTTCTTC.

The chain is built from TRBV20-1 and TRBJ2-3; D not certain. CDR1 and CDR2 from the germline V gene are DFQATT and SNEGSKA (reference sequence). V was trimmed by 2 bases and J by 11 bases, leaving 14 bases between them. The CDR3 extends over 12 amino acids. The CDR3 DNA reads TGCAGTGCTAGACTGGAGTTCAATGAGCAGTATTTT. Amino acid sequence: CSARLEFNEQYF.

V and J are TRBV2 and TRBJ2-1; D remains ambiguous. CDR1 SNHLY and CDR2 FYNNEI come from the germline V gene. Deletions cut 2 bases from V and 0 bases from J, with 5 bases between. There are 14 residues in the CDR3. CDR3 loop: CASSELVSYNEQFF. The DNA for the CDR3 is TGTGCCAGCAGTGAACTCGTCTCCTACAATGAGCAGTTCTTC.

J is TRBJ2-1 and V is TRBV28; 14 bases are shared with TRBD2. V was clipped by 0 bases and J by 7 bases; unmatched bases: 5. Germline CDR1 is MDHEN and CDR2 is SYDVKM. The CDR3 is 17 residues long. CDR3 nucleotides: TGTGCCAGCAGTTTATGGACTAGCGGGAGGGCTTGGAATGAGCAGTTCTTC. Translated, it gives CASSLWTSGRAWNEQFF.

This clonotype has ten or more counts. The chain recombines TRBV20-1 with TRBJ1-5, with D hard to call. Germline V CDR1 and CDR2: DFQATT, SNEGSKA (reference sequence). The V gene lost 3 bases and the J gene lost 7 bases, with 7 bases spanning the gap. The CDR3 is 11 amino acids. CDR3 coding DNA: TGCAGTGCTAGCGCGGGGCAGCCCCAGCATTTT. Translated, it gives CSASAGQPQHF.

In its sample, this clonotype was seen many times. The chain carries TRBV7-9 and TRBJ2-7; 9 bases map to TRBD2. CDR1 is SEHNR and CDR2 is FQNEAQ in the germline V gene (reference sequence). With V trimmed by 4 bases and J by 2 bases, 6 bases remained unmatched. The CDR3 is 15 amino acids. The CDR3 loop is CASSSPTSGPYEQYF. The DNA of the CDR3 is TGTGCCAGCAGCTCCCCGACTAGCGGACCCTACGAGCAGTACTTC.

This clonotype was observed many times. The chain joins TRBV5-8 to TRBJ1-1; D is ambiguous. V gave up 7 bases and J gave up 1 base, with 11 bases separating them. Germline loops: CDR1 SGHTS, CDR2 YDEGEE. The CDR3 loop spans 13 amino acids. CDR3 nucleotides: TGTGCCAGCCCGTGGGCGCGGAACACTGAAGCTTTCTTT. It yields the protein CASPWARNTEAFF.

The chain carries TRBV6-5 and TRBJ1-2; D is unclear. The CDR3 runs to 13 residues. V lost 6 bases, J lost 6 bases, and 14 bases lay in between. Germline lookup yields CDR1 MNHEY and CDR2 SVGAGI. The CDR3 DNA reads TGTGCCAGCAGCCCCAAAGGTCGGGATGGCTACACCTTC. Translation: CASSPKGRDGYTF.

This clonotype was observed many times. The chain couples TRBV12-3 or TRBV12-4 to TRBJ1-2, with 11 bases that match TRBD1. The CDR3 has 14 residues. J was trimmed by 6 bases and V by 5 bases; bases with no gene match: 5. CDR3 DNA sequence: TGTGCCAGCAGTGGGGACAGGGGGGTTCATGGCTACACCTTC. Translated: CASSGDRGVHGYTF.

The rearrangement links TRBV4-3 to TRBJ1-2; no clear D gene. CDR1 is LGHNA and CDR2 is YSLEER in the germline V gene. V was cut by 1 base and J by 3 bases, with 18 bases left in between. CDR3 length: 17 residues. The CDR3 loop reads CASSQGHDPGADYGYTF. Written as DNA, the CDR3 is TGCGCCAGCAGCCAAGGACACGACCCGGGCGCGGACTATGGCTACACCTTC.

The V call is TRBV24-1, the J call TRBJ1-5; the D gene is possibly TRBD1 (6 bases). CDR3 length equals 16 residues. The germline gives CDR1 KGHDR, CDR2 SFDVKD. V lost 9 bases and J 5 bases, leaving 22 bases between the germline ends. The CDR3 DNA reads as TGTGCCACCGGGGGGCTCCGGGTCCTGGGCCATCAGCCCCAGCATTTT. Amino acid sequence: CATGGLRVLGHQPQHF.

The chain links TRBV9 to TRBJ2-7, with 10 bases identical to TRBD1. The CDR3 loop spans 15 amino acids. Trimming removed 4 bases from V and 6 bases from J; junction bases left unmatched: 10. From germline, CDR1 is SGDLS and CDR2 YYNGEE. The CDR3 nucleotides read TGTGCCAGCAGCCATCCAGGGACAGGGGACATCGAGCAGTACTTC. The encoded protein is CASSHPGTGDIEQYF. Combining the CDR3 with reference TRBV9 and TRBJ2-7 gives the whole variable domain DSGVTQTPKHLITATGQRVTLRCSPRSGDLSVYWYQQSLDQGLQFLIQYYNGEERAKGNILERFSAQQFPDLHSELNLSSLELGDSALYFCASSHPGTGDIEQYFGPGTRLTVT.

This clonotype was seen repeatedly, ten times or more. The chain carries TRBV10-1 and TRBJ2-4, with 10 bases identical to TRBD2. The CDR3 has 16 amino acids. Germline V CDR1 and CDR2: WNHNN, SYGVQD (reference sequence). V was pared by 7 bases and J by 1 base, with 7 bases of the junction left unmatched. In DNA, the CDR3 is TGCGCCAGCATTCCTAGCGGGAGTGAGGCCAAAAACATTCAGTACTTC. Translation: CASIPSGSEAKNIQYF.

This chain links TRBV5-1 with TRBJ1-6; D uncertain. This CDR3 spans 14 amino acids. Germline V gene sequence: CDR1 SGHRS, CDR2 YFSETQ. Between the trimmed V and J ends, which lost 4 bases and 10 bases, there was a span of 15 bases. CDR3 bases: TGCGCCAGCAGCATTGGGAGGGTGCAGTCACCCCTCCACTTT. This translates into CASSIGRVQSPLHF.

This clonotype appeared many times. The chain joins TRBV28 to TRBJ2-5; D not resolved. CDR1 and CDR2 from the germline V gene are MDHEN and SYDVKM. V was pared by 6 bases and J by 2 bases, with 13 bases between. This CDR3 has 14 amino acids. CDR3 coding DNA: TGTGCCAGCAGCCCGGCAGACACTCAAGAGACCCAGTACTTC. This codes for CASSPADTQETQYF.

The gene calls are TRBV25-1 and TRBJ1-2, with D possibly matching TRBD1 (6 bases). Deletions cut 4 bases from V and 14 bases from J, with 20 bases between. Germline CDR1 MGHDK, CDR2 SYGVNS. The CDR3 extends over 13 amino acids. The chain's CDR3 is CASSVSGAGRCTF. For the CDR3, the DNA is TGTGCCAGCAGTGTTTCGGGGGCAGGTCGTTGTACCTTC.

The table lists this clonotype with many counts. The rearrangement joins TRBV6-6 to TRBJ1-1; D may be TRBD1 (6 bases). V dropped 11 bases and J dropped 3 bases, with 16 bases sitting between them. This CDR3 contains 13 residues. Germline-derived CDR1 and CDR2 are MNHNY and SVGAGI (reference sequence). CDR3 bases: TGTGCCGCACAACAGGGCCGGGACACTGAAGCTTTCTTT. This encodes CAAQQGRDTEAFF.